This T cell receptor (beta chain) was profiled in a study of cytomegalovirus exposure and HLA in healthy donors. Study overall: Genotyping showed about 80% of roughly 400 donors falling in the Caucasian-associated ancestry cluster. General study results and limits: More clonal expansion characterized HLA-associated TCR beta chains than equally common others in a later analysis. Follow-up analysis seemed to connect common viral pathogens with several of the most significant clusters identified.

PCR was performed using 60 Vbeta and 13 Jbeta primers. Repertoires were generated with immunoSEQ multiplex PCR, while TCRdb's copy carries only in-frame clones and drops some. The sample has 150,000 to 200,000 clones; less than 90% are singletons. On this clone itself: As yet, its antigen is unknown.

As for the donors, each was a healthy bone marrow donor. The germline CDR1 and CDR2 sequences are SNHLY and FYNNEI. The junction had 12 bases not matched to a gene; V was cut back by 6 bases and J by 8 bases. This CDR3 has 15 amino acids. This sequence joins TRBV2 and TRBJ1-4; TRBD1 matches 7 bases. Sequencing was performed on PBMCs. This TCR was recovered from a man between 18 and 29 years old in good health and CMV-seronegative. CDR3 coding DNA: TGTGCCAGCAGCCCATCGGGAGGGGGCGGCGAAAAACTGTTTTTT. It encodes CASSPSGGGGEKLFF.